The present entry profiles one T cell receptor (beta chain) with its context. This clone's antigen is unknown. Base quality data are lacking; no much larger clone is found one base away. TCRbeta CDR3 regions were amplified from genomic DNA by means of the immunoSEQ Assay, a bias-controlled multiplex PCR. Concerning the study's data processing: The number of nucleated cells in each sample was estimated from the amplification of reference gene primers within the assay. Sequence reads were collapsed and filtered to measure the absolute abundance of every unique TCRbeta CDR3 rearrangement. For each sample, productive Simpson clonality was calculated as the square root of Simpson's diversity index over productive rearrangements. Imported from immuneACCESS, the table was reduced by TCRdb to in-frame sequences with V and J called. These copies leave out some clones; in studies compared against another copy, an unresolved V gene accounts for under half, and the cause of the remainder is not known. For V, J and clone size, that table is used; D and trimming come from the DNA. The sample profile shows 210,000 or so clones; around 80% of them were found once. The ten most abundant clones make up approximately 5.4% of the sample.

From its cysteine to its phenylalanine, the CDR3 spans 15 amino acids. The only DNA kept is the CDR3, 45 bases in frame from the first base. V is reduced by 5 bases and J by 7 bases, leaving a spacing of 21 bases between them. CDR1 and CDR2 were assigned from the germline V gene (reference sequence) as MNHEY and SMNVEV. The collaborating institutions used their own protocols to collect whole blood in K2EDTA tubes. Collaborator samples were shipped for TCRbeta analysis as frozen whole blood, isolated PBMCs, or DNA extracted from either sample type. The sample belongs to a study of blood T cell repertoires in COVID-19 (dated by TCRdb to 2018 to 2020). As for the study more broadly: The collaborator samples originated in the United States, Italy and Spain and spanned the acute and convalescent phases of COVID-19. Nearly every sample came with metadata listing a de-identified subject ID, COVID-19 status, age in years and sex. A freely available public database, intended as a resource for researchers studying the immune response to SARS-CoV-2, is where the repertoires were released. Where HLA class I and class II types were available, the types were taken from metadata supplied by the sample provider, not from assay-based typing. The prospective study material was composed of cDNA or gDNA derived from T cells, B-cell-depleted T cells, or PBMCs. Samples came from the ongoing ImmuneRACE study (first 160 participants) plus 1,254 subjects from 6 global collaborators. The dataset comprised deeply sampled blood TCRbeta repertoires from subjects exposed to, actively infected with, or recovered from COVID-19.

The paper's findings and limits, for the study overall: The amount of clinical and demographic metadata varied by source and participant and was provided uncurated.

The sequence was collected from a human donor in a cohort sampled during active COVID-19. Sequenced input: peripheral blood. Here the chain combines TRBV27 and TRBJ2-7, and possibly TRBD1, on 7 matching bases. The DNA sequence is as follows: TGTGCCAGCAGTCCGCATTTATTACAGGGGAGGGAGCAGTACTTC. It translates to CASSPHLLQGREQYF.